The sequence of this TCR beta chain was determined in a study of T cell responses to AZD1222 COVID-19 vaccine. The study pooled second doses at about 4 or about 12 weeks. The CDR3 has 13 residues. The germline V gene encodes CDR1 SGHDT and CDR2 YYEEEE. V lost 4 bases, J lost 4 bases, and 4 bases stayed unmatched. Whole-study findings and limits: Increases in Spike-specific TCR breadth and depth were seen after two AZD1222 doses. The donors showed a predominance of white British ancestry and of females, with possible underestimation of clonal diversity. Only six individuals given AZD1222 were seropositive at baseline.

This clone was seen once. Antigen specificity is unknown. Sequencing used immunoSEQ multiplex PCR; TCRdb keeps in-frame clones, though not all of them. The sample holds around 78,000 clones, 90% seen once. This specimen was peripheral blood, taken 28 days after the second AZD1222 dose. The chain is built from TRBV5-6 and TRBJ2-7; 8 nucleotides align to TRBD2. This TCR came from an adult who received the AZD1222 COVID-19 vaccine. CDR3 bases: TGTGCCAGCAGCCCGGGACTAGTGTACGAGCAGTACTTC. This sequence encodes CASSPGLVYEQYF.